This T cell receptor (delta chain) emerged from a study of γδ T cells in repeated Plasmodium falciparum infection. Bulk repertoires came from Vgamma9/Vdelta2+ or Vdelta2-negative gammadelta T cells flow-sorted from PBMC. V gave up 0 bases and J gave up 6 bases; unmatched junction bases: 18. CDR1 and CDR2 (germline): TVYSNPD, GDNSRS (reference sequence). This CDR3 region has 17 residues. TCRdb reprocessed the multiplex PCR reads using CATT. The sample records tens of thousands of delta-chain clones, around 1.7% being singletons. Notes on the study in general: Compared with Australian children, Malian Vdelta2-negative repertoires seemed more clonal, less diverse, less shared.

This clone was recorded at least ten times. The antigen remains undetermined. A far larger clone is only one base removed, so a read error is likely. Other DNA sequences within the sample encode an identical CDR3. This rearrangement joins TRDV3 to TRDJ1; 8 nucleotides line up with TRDD2. Sequencing input: gamma-delta T cells from blood. The sequence was obtained from a pool of human donors (malaria-infected and uninfected, not separated). DNA of the CDR3: TGTGCCTTTAGCTCGGCCTTCCTAAGATCCCGGACTAATAAACTCATCTTT. Translated, it gives CAFSSAFLRSRTNKLIF.